This T cell receptor (beta chain) was recorded in a study of blood T cell repertoires in COVID-19. The study recruited people aged roughly 18 to 95 years across about 25 US areas. Measured with immunoSEQ multiplex PCR; TCRdb has only the in-frame clones, and not every one. The data contain over 300,000 clones, roughly nine tenths of them singletons. Germline assignment: CDR1 LGHDT and CDR2 YNNKEL (reference sequence). There are 14 residues in the CDR3. The V gene end was trimmed by 4 bases and the J gene end by 4 bases; junction bases not matched to a gene: 2. The sample taken for sequencing was PBMCs or T cells enriched from blood (not recorded which). The chain recombines TRBV3-1 (or the pseudogene TRBV3-2) with TRBJ2-1; 9 bases are a match to TRBD2. The TCR was taken from a woman in her 30s who had recovered from COVID-19. CDR3 DNA sequence: TGTGCCAGCAGCCCGGCGGGGGGGTACAATGAGCAGTTCTTC. It specifies CASSPAGGYNEQFF.